This note documents a single TCR beta chain sequence. Everyone who took part was roughly 18 to 89 years old, and they came from about 25 US areas. Cohort assignment relied on participant-reported clinical history. Cohort 3 donors were reported recovered after two negative PCRs, clearance, or symptom resolution. This entry is derived from a study of blood T cell repertoires in COVID-19. Study-level information: PBMCs, B-cell-depleted T cells, or T cells provided the cDNA or gDNA that made up the material.

Data came from immunoSEQ multiplex PCR; TCRdb stores just in-frame clones and leaves some out. The data hold 110,000 to 150,000 clones, with roughly 85% observed a single time. Germline values: CDR1 SGHTA, CDR2 FQGNSA. Trimming shortened V by 4 bases and J by 5 bases, and 12 bases separated the two germline ends. This CDR3 contains 14 residues. The specimen was PBMCs or T cells enriched from blood (not recorded which). The gene calls are TRBV7-2 and TRBJ2-1; D is perhaps TRBD2 (6 bases). The receptor comes from a middle-aged man who had recovered from COVID-19. The CDR3 here is CASSSRRVHNEQFF. DNA of the CDR3: TGTGCCAGCAGCTCGCGGAGGGTACACAATGAGCAGTTCTTC.